This TCR beta chain was captured in a study of CXCR3-negative and CXCR3-positive naive CD8 T cells. Study outcomes and limitations: PBMCs showed partially decreased CXCR3 expression after cryopreservation, and most assays used fresh PBMCs. CXCR3-positive naive cells had more hydrophobic TRB CDR3s than CXCR3-negative naive cells.

Germline CDR1 SGHRS, CDR2 YFSETQ. The length of the CDR3 is 15 residues. Investigators sorted each CD8+ T cell subset in triplicate, taking 300,000 or so cells each time. Notes on this clonotype: The antigen is undetermined.

The study made its TRB cDNA libraries by 5' RACE, adding UMI labels. TCRdb derives one entry per CDR3 protein from the 5' RACE reads, leaving out DNA. The table lists some 64,000 distinct CDR3 sequences. The chain is built from TRBV5-1 and TRBJ2-5; with no DNA, the TCRdb D assignment of TRBD1 cannot be verified. This receptor was identified in a human donor in good health. Some clones in this sample may be carry-over from other donors' samples. Sequences were obtained from naive CXCR3+ CD8+ T cells from blood. The subset denotes: CD45RO-CCR7+CD27+CD95- naive CD8+ T cells expressing CXCR3 (TNR3+). The CDR3 region is CASSPGTGGEETQYF.